These 9 T cell receptor beta chains originate from one sample sequenced in a study of OX40 agonist ivuxolimab in advanced cancers. This table comes from immunoSEQ multiplex PCR, and its TCRdb copy is limited to in-frame clones, with some not included. This sample has around 80,000 clones, with approximately 85% found just once. The sample consisted of CD4+ or CD8+ T cells sorted from blood, taken in a trial of the OX40 agonist ivuxolimab. The receptors were sampled from an adult with an advanced solid tumor such as melanoma, head and neck, liver or kidney cancer.

The chain combines TRBV7-2 with TRBJ2-2; D remains unclear. V was pared by 1 base and J by 5 bases, with 8 bases between. Looked up from germline, CDR1 is SGHTA and CDR2 is FQGNSA. The CDR3 contains 14 residues. The CDR3 loop is CASSLVGDTGELFF. The DNA for the CDR3 is TGTGCCAGCAGCTTAGTGGGTGATACCGGGGAGCTGTTTTTT.

The chain carries TRBV5-1 and TRBJ2-2; D perhaps matches TRBD2 (5 bases). V shed 6 bases and J shed 4 bases, with 16 bases lying between them. CDR3 size: 15 residues. Per the germline V gene, CDR1 is SGHRS and CDR2 is YFSETQ. The CDR3 DNA reads TGCGCCAGCAAAAGGGAGTGGGGATCCACCGGGGAGCTGTTTTTT. Residues: CASKREWGSTGELFF.

The chain uses TRBV13 and TRBJ1-1, with D hard to call. Germline loops: CDR1 PRHDT, CDR2 FYEKMQ (reference sequence). V lost 5 bases, J lost 8 bases, and 12 bases lay in between. CDR3 size: 12 residues. CDR3 amino acids: CASSRRLGEAFF. The DNA of the CDR3 is TGTGCCAGCAGCCGTCGACTGGGGGAAGCTTTCTTT.

This chain links TRBV16 with TRBJ2-5; 9 bases match TRBD1. V lost 4 bases and J lost 5; bases outside the gene matches: 8. The germline gives CDR1 KGHSY, CDR2 FQNENV. CDR3 length: 15 residues. CDR3 in DNA: TGTGCCAGCAGCCGGCCGGACAGGGGAAAGGAGACCCAGTACTTC. Translating gives CASSRPDRGKETQYF.

The chain uses TRBV19 and TRBJ1-2, with TRBD1 matching 7 bases. The CDR3 loop spans 17 amino acids. Germline V gene data show CDR1 as LNHDA and CDR2 as SQIVND (reference sequence). V trimming: 1 base; J trimming: 2 bases; junction bases outside the gene matches: 10. The CDR3 is CASSIAAGGTENYGYTF. As DNA, the CDR3 is TGTGCCAGTAGTATAGCGGCAGGAGGGACAGAGAACTATGGCTACACCTTC.

The gene calls are TRBV2 and TRBJ2-5; 10 nucleotides line up with TRBD1. The junction had 4 bases not matched to a gene; V was cut back by 4 bases and J by 5 bases. The CDR3 loop spans 14 amino acids. Germline CDR1 is SNHLY and CDR2 is FYNNEI. In nucleotides, the CDR3 is TGTGCCAGCAGTGTGGGGACAGGGGCTGAGACCCAGTACTTC. Translation: CASSVGTGAETQYF.

This clone was seen just once. The rearrangement links TRBV9 to TRBJ2-5; D tentatively reads TRBD1 or TRBD2 (5 bases each). V lost 2 bases and J 2 bases, leaving 13 bases between the germline ends. This CDR3 region has 15 residues. Germline V gives CDR1 SGDLS, CDR2 YYNGEE. CDR3 coding DNA: TGTGCCAGCAGCGTTTATGGGGGAGTTCAAGAGACCCAGTACTTC. Protein sequence: CASSVYGGVQETQYF. The full variable domain, rest sourced from reference TRBV9 and TRBJ2-5, is DSGVTQTPKHLITATGQRVTLRCSPRSGDLSVYWYQQSLDQGLQFLIQYYNGEERAKGNILERFSAQQFPDLHSELNLSSLELGDSALYFCASSVYGGVQETQYFGPGTRLLVL.

The chain joins TRBV7-9 to TRBJ2-2, with TRBD2 matching 11 bases. V trimming: 5 bases; J trimming: 0 bases; junction bases outside the gene matches: 8. Germline assignment: CDR1 SEHNR and CDR2 FQNEAQ (reference sequence). The CDR3 has 18 residues. The CDR3 sequence is CASSRGASGGSNTGELFF. DNA of the CDR3: TGTGCCAGCAGCCGCGGGGCTAGCGGGGGGTCGAACACCGGGGAGCTGTTTTTT.

This clone was observed a few times. The rearrangement uses TRBV14 and TRBJ1-2; D ambiguous. V shed 1 base and J shed 5 bases, with 8 bases lying between them. This CDR3 spans 13 amino acids. CDR1 and CDR2 (germline): SGHDN, FVKESK. The CDR3 DNA reads as TGTGCCAGCAGCCAAGGCCCCGGATATGGCTACACCTTC. As protein: CASSQGPGYGYTF.